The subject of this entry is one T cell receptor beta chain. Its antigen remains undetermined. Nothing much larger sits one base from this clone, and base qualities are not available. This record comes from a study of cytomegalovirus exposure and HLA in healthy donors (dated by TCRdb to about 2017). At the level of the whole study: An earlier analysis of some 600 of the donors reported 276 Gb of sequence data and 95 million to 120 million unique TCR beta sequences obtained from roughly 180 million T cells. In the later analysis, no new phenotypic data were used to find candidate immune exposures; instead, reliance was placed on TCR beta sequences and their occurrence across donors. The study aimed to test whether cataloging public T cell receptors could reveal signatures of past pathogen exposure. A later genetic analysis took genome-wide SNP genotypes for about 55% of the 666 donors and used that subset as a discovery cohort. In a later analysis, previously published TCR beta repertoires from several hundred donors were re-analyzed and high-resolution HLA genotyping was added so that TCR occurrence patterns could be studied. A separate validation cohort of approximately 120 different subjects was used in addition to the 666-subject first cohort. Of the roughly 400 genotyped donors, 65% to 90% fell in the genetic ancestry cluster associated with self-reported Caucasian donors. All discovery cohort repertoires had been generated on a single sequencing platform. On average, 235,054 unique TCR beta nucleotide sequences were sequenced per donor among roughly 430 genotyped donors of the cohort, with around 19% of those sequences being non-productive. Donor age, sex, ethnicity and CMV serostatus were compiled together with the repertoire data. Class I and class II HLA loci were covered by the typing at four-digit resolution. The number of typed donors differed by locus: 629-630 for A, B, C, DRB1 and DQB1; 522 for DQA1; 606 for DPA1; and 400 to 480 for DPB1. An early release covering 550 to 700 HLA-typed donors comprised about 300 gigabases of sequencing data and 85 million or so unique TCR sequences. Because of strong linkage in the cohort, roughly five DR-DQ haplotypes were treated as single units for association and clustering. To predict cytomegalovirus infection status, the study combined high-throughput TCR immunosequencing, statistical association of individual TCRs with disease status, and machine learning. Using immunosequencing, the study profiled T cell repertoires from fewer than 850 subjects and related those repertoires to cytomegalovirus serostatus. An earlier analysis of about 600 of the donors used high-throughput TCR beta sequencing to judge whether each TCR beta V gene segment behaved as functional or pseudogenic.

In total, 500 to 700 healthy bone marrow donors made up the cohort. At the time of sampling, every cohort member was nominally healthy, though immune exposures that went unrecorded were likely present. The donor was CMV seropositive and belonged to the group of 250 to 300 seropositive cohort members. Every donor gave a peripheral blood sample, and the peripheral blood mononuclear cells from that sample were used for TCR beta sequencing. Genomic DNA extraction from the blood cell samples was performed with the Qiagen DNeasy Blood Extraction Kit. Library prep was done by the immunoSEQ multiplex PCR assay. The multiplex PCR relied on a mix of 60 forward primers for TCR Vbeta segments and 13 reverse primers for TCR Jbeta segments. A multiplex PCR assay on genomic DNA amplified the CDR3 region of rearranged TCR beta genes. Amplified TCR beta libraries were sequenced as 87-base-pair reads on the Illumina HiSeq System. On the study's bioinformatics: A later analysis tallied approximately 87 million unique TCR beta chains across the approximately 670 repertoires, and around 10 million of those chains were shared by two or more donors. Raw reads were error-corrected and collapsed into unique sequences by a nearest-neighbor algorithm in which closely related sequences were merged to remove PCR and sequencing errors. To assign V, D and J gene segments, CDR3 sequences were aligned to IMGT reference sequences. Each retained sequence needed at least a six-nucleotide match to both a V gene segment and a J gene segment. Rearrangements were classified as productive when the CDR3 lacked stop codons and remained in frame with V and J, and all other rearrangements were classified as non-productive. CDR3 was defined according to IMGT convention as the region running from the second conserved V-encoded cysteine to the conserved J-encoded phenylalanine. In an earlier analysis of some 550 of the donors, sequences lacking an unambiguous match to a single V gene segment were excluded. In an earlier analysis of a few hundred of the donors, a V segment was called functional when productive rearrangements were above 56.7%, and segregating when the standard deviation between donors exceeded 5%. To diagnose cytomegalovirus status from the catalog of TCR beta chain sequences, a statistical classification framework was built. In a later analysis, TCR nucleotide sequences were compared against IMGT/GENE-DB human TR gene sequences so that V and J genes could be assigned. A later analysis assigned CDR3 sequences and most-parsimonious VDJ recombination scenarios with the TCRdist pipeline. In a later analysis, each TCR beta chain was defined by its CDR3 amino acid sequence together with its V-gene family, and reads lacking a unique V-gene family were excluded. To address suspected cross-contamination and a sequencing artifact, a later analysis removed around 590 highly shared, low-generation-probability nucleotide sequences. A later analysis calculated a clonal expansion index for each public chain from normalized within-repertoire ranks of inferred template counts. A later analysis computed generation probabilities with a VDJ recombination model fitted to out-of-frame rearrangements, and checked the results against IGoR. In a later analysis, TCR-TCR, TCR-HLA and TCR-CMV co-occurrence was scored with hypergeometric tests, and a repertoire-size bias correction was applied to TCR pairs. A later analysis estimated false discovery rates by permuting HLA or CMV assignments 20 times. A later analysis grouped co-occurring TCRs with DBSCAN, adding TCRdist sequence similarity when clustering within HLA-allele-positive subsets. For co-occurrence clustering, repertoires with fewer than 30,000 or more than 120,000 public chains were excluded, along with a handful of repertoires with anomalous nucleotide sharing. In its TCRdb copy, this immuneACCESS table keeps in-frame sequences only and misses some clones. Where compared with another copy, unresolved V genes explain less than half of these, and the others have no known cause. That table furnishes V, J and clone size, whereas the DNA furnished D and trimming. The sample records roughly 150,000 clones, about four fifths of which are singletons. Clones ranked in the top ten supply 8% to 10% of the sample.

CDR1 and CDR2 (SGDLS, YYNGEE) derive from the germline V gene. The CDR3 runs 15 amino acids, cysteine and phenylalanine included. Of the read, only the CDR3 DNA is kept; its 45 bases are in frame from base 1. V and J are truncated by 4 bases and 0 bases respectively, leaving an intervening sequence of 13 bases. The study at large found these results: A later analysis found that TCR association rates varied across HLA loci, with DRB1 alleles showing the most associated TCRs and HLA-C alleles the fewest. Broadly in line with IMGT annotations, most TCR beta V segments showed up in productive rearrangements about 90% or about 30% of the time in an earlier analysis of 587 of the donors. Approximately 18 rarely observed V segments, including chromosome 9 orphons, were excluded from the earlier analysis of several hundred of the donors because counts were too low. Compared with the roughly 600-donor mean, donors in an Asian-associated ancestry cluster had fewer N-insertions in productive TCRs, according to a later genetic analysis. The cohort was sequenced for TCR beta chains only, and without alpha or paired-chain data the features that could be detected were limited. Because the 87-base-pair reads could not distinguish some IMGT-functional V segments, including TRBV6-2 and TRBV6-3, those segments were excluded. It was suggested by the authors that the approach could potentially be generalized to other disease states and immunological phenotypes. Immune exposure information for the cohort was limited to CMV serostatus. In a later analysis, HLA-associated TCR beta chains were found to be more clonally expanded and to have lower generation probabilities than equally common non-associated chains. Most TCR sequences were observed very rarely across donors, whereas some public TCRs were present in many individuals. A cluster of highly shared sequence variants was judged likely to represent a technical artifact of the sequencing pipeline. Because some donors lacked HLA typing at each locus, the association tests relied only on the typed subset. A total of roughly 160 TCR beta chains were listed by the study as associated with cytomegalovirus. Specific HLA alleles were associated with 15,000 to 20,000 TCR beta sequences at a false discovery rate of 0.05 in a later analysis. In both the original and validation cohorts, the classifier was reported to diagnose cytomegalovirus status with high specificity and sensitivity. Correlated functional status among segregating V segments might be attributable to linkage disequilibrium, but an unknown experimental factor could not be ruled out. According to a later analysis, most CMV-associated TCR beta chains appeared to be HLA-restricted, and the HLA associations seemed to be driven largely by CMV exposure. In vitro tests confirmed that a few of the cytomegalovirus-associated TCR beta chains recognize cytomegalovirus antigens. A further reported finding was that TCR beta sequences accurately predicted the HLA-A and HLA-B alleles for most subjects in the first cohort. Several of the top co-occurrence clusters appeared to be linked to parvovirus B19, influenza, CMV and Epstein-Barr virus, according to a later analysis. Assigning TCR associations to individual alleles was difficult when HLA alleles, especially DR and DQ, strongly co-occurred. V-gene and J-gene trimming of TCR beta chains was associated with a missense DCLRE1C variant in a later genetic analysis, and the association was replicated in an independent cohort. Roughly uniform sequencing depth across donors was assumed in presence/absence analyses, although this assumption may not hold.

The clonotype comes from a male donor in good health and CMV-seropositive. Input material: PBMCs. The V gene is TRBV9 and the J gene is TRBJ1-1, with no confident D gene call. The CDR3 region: CASSPGKIMNTEAFF. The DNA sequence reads TGTGCCAGCAGCCCCGGGAAGATTATGAACACTGAAGCTTTCTTT. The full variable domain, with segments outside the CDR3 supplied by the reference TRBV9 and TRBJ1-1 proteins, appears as DSGVTQTPKHLITATGQRVTLRCSPRSGDLSVYWYQQSLDQGLQFLIQYYNGEERAKGNILERFSAQQFPDLHSELNLSSLELGDSALYFCASSPGKIMNTEAFFGQGTRLTVV.